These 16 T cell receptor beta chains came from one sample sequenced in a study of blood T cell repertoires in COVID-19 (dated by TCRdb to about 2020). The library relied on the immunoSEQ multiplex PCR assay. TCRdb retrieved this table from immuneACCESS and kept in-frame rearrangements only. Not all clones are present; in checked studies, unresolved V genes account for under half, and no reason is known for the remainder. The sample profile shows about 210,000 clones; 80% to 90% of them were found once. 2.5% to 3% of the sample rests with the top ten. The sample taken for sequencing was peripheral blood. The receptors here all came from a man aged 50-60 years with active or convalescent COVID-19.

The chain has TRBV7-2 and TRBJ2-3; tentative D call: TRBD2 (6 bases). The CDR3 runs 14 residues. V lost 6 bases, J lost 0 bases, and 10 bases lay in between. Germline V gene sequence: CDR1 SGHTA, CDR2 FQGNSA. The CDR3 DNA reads TGTGCCAGCAGTAGCGGATTGAGCACAGATACGCAGTATTTT. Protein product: CASSSGLSTDTQYF.

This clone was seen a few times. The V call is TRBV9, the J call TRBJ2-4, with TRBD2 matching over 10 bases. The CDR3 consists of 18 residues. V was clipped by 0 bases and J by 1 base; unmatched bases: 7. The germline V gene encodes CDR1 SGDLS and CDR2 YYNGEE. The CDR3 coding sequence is TGTGCCAGCAGCGTAGGGCTAGCGGGAGCTGGGGCCAAAAACATTCAGTACTTC. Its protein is CASSVGLAGAGAKNIQYF. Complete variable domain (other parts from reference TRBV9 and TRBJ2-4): DSGVTQTPKHLITATGQRVTLRCSPRSGDLSVYWYQQSLDQGLQFLIQYYNGEERAKGNILERFSAQQFPDLHSELNLSSLELGDSALYFCASSVGLAGAGAKNIQYFGAGTRLSVL.

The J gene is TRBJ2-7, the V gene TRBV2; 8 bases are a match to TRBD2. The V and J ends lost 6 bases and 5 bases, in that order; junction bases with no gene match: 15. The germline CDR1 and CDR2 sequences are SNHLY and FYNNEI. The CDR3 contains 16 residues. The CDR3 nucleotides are TGTGCCAGCAGGGCCCGGTTGATAGCGGGGTGGGACGAGCAGTACTTC. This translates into CASRARLIAGWDEQYF.

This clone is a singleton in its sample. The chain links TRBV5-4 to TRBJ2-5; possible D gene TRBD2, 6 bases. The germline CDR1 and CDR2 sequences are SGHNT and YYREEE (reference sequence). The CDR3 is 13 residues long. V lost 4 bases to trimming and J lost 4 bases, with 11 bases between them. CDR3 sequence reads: CASSGPRGETQYF. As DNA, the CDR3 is TGTGCCAGCAGCGGGCCGCGGGGAGAGACCCAGTACTTC. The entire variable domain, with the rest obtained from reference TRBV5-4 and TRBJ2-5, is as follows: ETGVTQSPTHLIKTRGQQVTLRCSSQSGHNTVSWYQQALGQGPQFIFQYYREEENGRGNFPPRFSGLQFPNYSSELNVNALELDDSALYLCASSGPRGETQYFGPGTRLLVL.

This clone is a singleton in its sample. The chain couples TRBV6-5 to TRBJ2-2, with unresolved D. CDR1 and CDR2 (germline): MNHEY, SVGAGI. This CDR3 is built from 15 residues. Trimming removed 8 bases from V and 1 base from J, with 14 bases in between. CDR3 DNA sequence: TGTGCCAGCCAGCCAATGAAGCGGAACACCGGGGAGCTGTTTTTT. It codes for CASQPMKRNTGELFF.

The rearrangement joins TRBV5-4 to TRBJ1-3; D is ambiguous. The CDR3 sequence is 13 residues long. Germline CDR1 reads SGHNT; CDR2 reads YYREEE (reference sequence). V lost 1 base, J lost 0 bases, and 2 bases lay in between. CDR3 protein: CASSLRSGNTIYF. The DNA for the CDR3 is TGTGCCAGCAGCTTGCGCTCTGGAAACACCATATATTTT.

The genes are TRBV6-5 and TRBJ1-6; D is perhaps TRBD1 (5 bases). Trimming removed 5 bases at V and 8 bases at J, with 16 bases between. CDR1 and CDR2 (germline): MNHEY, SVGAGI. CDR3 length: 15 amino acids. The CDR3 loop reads CASSLGQGKDSPLHF. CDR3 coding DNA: TGTGCCAGCAGTCTCGGCCAGGGAAAAGATTCACCCCTCCACTTT.

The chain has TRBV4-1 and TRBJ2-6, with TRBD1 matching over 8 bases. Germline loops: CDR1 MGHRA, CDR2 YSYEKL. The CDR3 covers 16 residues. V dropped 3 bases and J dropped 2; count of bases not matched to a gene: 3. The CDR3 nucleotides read TGCGCCAGCAGCCAGCGGACAGGGACTGGGGCCAACGTCCTGACTTTC. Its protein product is CASSQRTGTGANVLTF.

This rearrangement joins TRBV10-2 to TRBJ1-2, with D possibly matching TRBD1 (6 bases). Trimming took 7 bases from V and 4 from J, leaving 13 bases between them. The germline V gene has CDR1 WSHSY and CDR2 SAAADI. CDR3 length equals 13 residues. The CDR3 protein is CASTTGIGYGYTF. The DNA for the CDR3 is TGCGCCAGCACCACAGGGATAGGCTATGGCTACACCTTC.

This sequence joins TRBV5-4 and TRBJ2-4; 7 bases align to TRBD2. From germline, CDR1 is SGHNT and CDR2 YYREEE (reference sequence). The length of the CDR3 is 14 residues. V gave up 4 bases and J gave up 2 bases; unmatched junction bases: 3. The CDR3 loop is CASSVGGTKNIQYF. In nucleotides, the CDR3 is TGTGCCAGCAGCGTCGGGGGGACCAAAAACATTCAGTACTTC.

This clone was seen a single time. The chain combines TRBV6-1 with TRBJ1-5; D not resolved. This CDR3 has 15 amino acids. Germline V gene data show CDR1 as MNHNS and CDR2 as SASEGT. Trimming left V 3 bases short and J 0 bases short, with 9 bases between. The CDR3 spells CASSDFFRSNQPQHF. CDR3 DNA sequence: TGTGCCAGCAGTGATTTCTTCCGTAGCAATCAGCCCCAGCATTTT.

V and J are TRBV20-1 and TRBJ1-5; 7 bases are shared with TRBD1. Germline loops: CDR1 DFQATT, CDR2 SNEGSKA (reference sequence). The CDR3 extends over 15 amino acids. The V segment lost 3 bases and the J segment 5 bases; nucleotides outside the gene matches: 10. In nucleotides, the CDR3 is TGCAGTGCTAGTGGACAGGCCTTAGAAGATCAGCCCCAGCATTTT. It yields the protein CSASGQALEDQPQHF.

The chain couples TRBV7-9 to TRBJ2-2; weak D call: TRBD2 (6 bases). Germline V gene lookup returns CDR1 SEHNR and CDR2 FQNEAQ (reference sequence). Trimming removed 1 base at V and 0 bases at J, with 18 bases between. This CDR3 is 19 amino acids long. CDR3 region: CASSLGRLANAPNTGELFF. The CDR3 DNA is TGTGCCAGCAGCTTAGGAAGGCTAGCGAACGCCCCGAACACCGGGGAGCTGTTTTTT. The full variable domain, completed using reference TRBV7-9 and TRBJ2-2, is DTGVSQNPRHKITKRGQNVTFRCDPISEHNRLYWYRQTLGQGPEFLTYFQNEAQLEKSRLLSDRFSAERPKGSFSTLEIQRTEQGDSAMYLCASSLGRLANAPNTGELFFGEGSRLTVL.

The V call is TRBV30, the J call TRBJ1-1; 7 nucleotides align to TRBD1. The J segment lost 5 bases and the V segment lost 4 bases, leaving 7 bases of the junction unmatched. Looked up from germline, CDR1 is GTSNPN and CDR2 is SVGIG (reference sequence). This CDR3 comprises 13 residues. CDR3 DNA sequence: TGTGCCTGGAATGAGGGGGCGTTGACTGAAGCTTTCTTT. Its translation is CAWNEGALTEAFF.

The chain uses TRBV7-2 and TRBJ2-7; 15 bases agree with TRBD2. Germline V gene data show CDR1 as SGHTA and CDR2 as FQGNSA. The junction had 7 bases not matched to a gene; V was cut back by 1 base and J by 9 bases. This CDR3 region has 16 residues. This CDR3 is CASSLGLGTSGGWQYF. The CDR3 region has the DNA TGTGCCAGCAGCTTAGGTTTGGGGACTAGCGGGGGGTGGCAGTACTTC.

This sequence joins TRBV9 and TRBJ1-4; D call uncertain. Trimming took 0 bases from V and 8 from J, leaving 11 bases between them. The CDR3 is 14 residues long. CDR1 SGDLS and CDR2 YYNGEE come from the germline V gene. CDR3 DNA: TGTGCCAGCAGCGTAGGACTAAAGCCCGAAAAACTGTTTTTT. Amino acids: CASSVGLKPEKLFF.